This T cell receptor beta chain was captured by sequencing in a study of blood T cell repertoires in COVID-19 (TCRdb year 2020). In the study overall: Collaborator samples came from the United States, Italy and Spain and covered acute and convalescent phases of COVID-19. Where available, HLA class I and class II types were obtained from metadata supplied by the sample provider rather than from assay-based typing. The material from the prospective study consisted of cDNA or gDNA derived from T cells, B-cell-depleted T cells, or PBMCs. Deeply sampled blood TCRbeta repertoires from subjects exposed to, actively infected with, or recovered from COVID-19 were included in the dataset. The sample metadata nearly always contained a de-identified subject ID, COVID-19 status, age in years and sex. Samples were obtained from the ongoing ImmuneRACE study (first 160 participants) and from over 1,000 subjects provided by 6 global collaborators. The repertoires were released in a freely available public database intended as a resource for research on the immune response to SARS-CoV-2. What the study reported, not specific to this receptor: The quantity of clinical and demographic metadata differed by source and by participant and was supplied without curation.

Notes on this clone: Its target antigen remains unknown. No much larger clone exists at a distance of one base, and base qualities are not known.

The collaborating institutions used their own protocols to collect whole blood in K2EDTA tubes. Collaborator samples were shipped for TCRbeta analysis as frozen whole blood, isolated PBMCs, or DNA extracted from either sample type. Trimming removed 5 bases from V and 5 bases from J; the gene matches leave 7 bases unexplained. CDR1 is given as SEHNR and CDR2 as FQNEAQ, both from the germline V gene (reference sequence). From cysteine to phenylalanine, the CDR3 is 14 amino acids long. Of the read, only the CDR3 DNA is kept; its 42 bases are in frame from base 1. TCRbeta CDR3 regions were amplified from genomic DNA by means of the immunoSEQ Assay, a bias-controlled multiplex PCR. The paper's data handling went like this. The number of nucleated cells in each sample was estimated by amplification of reference gene primers within the assay. Sequence reads were collapsed and filtered to measure the absolute abundance of every unique TCRbeta CDR3 rearrangement. For each sample, productive Simpson clonality was calculated by taking the square root of Simpson's diversity index across productive rearrangements. Imported from immuneACCESS, the table was reduced by TCRdb to in-frame sequences with V and J called. These copies leave out some clones; in studies compared against another copy, an unresolved V gene accounts for under half, and the cause of the remainder is not known. V, J and clone size are those of that table, while D and trimming were read from the DNA. The sample records roughly 18,000 clones, approximately 90% of which are singletons. Jointly, the top ten make up 7% to 8% of the sample.

Recombination linked TRBV7-9 to TRBJ2-5; a stretch of 8 junction bases matches TRBD2. What was sequenced was peripheral blood. The sequence was obtained from a woman in her fifties or sixties with active COVID-19. The bases read TGTGCCAGCAGCCCCGGGGGGGCCGTGGAGACCCAGTACTTC. Its translation is CASSPGGAVETQYF.